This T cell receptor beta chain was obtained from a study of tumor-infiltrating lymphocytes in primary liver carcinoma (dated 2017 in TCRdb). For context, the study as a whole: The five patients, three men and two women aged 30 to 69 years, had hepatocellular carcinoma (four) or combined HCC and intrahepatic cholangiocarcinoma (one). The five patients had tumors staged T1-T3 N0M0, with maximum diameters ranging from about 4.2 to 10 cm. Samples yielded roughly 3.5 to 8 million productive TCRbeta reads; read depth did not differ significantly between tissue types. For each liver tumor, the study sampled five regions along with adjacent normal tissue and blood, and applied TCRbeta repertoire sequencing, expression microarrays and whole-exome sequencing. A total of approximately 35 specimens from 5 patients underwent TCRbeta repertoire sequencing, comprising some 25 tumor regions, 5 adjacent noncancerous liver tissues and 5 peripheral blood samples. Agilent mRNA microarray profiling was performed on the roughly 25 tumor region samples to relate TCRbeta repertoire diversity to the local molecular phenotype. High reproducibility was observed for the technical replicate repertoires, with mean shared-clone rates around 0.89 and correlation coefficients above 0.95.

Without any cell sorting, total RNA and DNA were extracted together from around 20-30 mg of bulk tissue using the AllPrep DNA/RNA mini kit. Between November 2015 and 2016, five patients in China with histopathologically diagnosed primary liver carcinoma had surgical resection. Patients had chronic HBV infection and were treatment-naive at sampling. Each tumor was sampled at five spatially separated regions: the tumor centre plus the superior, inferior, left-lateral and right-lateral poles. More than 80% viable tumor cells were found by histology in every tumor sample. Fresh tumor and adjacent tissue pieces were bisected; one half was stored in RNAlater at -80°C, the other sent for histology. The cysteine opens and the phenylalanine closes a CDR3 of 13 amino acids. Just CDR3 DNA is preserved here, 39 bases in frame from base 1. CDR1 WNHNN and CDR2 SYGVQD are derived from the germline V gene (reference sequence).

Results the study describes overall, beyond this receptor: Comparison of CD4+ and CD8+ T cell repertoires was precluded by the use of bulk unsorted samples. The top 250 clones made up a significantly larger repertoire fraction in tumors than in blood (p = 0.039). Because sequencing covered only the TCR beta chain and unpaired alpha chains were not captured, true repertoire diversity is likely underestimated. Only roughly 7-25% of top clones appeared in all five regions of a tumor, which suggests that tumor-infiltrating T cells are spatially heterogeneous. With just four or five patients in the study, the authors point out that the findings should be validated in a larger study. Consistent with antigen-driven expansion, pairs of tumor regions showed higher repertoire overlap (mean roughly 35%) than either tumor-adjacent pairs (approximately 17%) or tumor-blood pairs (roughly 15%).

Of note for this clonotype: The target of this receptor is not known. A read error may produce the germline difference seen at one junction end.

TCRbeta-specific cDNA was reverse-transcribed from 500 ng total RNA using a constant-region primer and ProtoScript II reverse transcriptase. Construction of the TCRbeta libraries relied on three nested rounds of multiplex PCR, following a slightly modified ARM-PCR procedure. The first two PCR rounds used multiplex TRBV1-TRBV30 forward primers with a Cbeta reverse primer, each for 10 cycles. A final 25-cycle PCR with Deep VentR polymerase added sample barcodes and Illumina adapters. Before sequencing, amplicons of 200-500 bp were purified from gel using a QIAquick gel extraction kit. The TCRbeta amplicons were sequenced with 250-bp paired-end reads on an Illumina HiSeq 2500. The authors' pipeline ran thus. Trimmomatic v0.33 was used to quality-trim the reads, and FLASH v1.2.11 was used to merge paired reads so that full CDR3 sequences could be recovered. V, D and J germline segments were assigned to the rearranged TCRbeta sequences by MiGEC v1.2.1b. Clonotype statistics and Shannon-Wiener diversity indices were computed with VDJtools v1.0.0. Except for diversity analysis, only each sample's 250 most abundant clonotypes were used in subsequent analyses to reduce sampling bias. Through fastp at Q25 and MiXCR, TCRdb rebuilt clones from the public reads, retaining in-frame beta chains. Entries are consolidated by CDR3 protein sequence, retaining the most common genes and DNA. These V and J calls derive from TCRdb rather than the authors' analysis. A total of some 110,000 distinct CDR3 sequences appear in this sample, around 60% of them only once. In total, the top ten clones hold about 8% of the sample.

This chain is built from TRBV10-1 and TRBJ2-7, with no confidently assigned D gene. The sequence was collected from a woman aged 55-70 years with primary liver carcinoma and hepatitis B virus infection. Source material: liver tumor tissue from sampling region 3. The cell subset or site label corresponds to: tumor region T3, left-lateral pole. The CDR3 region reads CATTSRVSYEQYF. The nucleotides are TGCGCCACCACTTCCAGAGTCTCCTACGAGCAGTATTTC.